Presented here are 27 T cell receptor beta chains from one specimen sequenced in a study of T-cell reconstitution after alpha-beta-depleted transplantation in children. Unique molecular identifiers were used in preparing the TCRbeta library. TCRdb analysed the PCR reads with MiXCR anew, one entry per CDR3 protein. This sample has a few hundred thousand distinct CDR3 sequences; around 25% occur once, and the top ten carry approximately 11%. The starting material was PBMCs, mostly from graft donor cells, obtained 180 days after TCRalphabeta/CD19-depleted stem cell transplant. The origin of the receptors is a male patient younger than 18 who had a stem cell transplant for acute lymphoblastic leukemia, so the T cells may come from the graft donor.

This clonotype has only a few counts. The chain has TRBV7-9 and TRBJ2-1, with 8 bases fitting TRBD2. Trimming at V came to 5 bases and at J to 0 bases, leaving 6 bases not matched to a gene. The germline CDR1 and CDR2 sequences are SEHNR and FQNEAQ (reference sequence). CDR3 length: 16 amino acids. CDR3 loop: CASSIGLAGSYNEQFF. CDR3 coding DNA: TGTGCCAGCAGCATAGGACTAGCAGGCTCCTACAATGAGCAGTTCTTC. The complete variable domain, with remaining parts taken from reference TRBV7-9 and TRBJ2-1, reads DTGVSQNPRHKITKRGQNVTFRCDPISEHNRLYWYRQTLGQGPEFLTYFQNEAQLEKSRLLSDRFSAERPKGSFSTLEIQRTEQGDSAMYLCASSIGLAGSYNEQFFGPGTRLTVL.

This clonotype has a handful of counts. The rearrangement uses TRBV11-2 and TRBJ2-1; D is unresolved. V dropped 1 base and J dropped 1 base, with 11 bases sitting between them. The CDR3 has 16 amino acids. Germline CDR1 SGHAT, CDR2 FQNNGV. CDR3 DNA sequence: TGTGCCAGCAGCTTAGGTCGTGGTCAGTCCTACAATGAGCAGTTCTTC. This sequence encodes CASSLGRGQSYNEQFF.

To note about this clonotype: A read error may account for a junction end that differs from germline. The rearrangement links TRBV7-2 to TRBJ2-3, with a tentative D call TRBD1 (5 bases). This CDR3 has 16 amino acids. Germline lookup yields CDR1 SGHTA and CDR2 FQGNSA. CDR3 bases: TGTGCCAGCAGCTTATCTCCGAGCCCCAGCACAGGTACGCAGTATTTT. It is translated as CASSLSPSPSTGTQYF. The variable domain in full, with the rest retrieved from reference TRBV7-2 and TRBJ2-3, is GAGVSQSPSNKVTEKGKDVELRCDPISGHTALYWYRQSLGQGLEFLIYFQGNSAPDKSGLPSDRFSAERTGGSVSTLTIQRTQQEDSAVYLCASSLSPSPSTGTQYFGPGTRLTVL.

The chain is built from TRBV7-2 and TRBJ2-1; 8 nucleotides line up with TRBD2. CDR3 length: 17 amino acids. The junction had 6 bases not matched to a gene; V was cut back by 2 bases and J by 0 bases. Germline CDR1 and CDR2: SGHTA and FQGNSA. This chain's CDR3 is CASSLSVAGSSYNEQFF. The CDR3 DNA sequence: TGTGCCAGCAGCTTATCGGTAGCGGGAAGCTCCTACAATGAGCAGTTCTTC.

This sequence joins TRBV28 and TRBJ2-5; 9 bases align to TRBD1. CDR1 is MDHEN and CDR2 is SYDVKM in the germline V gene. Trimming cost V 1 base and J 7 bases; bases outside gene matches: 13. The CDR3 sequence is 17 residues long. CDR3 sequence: CASSLSFLRTGEGTQYF. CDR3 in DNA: TGTGCCAGCAGTTTATCCTTCCTGAGGACAGGGGAGGGGACCCAGTACTTC.

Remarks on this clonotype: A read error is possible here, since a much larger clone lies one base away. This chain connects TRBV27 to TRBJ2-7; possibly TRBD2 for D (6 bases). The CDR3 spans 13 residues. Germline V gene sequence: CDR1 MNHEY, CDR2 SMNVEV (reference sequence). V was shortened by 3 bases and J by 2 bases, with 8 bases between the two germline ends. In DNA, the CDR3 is TGTGCCAGCAGTTTTCTAGCGACCTACGAGCAGTACTTC. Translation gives CASSFLATYEQYF.

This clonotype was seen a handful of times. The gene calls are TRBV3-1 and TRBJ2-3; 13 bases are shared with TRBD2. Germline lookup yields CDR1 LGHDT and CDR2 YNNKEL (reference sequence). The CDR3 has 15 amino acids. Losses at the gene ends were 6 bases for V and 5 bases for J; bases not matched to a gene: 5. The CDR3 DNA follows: TGTGCCAGCAGAGGACTAGCGGGAGTAGGAGATACGCAGTATTTT. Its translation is CASRGLAGVGDTQYF.

CDR3 nucleotide sequence: TGCAGCGTTGCGGAGCCGGGCCGGTGGGAGCAGTTCTTC. Translated, it gives CSVAEPGRWEQFF. The chain carries TRBV29-1 and TRBJ2-1, with D uncertain. Germline lookup yields CDR1 SQVTM and CDR2 ANQGSEA. V was shortened by 4 bases and J by 10 bases, with 17 bases between the two germline ends. This CDR3 has 13 amino acids.

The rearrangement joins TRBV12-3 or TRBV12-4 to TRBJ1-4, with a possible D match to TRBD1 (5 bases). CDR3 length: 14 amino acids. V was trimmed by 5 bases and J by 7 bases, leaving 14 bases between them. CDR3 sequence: CASSPRAGGEKLFF. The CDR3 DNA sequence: TGTGCCAGCAGTCCTCGAGCGGGGGGTGAAAAACTGTTTTTT.

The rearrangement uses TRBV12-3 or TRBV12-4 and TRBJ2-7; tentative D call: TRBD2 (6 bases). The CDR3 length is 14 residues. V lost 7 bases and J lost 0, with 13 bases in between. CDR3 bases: TGTGCCAGCACCCTTGGGGGGTCCTCCTACGAGCAGTACTTC. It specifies CASTLGGSSYEQYF.

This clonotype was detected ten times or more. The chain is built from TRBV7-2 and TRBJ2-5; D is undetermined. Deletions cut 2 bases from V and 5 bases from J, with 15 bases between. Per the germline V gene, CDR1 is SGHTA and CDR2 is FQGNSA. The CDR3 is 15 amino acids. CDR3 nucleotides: TGTGCCAGCAGCTTAATCCCGCAAACATGGGAGACCCAGTACTTC. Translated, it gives CASSLIPQTWETQYF.

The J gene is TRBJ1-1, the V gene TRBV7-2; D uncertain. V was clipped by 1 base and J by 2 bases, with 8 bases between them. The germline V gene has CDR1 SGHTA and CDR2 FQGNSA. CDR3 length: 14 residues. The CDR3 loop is CASSLEAGNTEAFF. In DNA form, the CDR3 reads TGTGCCAGCAGCTTAGAGGCGGGCAACACTGAAGCTTTCTTT.

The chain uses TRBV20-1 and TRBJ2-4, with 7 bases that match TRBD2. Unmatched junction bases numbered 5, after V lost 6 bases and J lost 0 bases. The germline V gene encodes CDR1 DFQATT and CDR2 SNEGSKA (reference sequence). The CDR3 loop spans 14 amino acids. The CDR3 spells CSATVAGAKNIQYF. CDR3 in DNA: TGCAGTGCCACTGTAGCGGGAGCCAAAAACATTCAGTACTTC.

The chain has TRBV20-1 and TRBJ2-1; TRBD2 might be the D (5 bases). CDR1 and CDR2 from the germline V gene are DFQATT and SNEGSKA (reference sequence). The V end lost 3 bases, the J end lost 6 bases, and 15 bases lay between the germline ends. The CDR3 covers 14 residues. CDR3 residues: CSARGVSGLNEQFF. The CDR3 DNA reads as TGCAGTGCTAGGGGAGTAAGCGGTCTCAATGAGCAGTTCTTC.

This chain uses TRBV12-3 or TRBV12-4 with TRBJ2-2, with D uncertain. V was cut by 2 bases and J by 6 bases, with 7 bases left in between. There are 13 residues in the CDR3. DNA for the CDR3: TGTGCCAGCAGTTTATCTCGTTCCGGGGAGCTGTTTTTT. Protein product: CASSLSRSGELFF.

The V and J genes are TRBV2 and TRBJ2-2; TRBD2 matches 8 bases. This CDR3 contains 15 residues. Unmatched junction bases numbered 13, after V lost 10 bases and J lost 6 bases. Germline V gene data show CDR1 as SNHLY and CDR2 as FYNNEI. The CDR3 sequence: CATEGSAGVAGELFF. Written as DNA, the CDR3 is TGTGCCACCGAGGGGTCAGCGGGAGTGGCCGGGGAGCTGTTTTTT.

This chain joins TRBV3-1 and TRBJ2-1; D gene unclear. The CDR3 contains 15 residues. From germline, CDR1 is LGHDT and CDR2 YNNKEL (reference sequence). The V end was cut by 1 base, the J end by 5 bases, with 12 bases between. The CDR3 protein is CASSQVPTGDNEQFF. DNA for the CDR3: TGTGCCAGCAGCCAAGTACCGACTGGGGACAATGAGCAGTTCTTC.

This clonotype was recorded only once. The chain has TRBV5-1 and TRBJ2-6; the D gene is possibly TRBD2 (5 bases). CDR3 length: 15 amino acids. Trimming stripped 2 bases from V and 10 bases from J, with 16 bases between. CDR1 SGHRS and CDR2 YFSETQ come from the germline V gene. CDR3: CASSFPEGSANVLTF. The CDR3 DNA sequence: TGCGCCAGCAGCTTCCCTGAGGGATCGGCTAACGTCCTGACTTTC. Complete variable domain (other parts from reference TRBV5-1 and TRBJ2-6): KAGVTQTPRYLIKTRGQQVTLSCSPISGHRSVSWYQQTPGQGLQFLFEYFSETQRNKGNFPGRFSGRQFSNSRSEMNVSTLELGDSALYLCASSFPEGSANVLTFGAGSRLTVL.

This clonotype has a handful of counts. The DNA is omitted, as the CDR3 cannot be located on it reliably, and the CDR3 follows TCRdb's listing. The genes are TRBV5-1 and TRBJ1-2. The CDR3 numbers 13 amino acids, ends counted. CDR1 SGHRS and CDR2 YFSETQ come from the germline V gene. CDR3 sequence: CASSFGRGSLDTF.

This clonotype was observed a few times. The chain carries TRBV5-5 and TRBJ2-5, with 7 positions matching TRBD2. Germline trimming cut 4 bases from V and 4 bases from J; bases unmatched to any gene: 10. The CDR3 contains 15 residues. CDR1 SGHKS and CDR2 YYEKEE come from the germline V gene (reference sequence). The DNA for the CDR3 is TGTGCCAGCAGCCCAGTCTGGACTAGGCGAGAGACCCAGTACTTC. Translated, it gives CASSPVWTRRETQYF.

CDR3 loop: CASSLVGGYLAGRGYEQFF. CDR3 DNA sequence: TGTGCCAGCAGCTTAGTTGGGGGTTATCTAGCGGGAAGAGGTTACGAGCAGTTCTTC. V and J are TRBV11-2 and TRBJ2-1, with 9 bases fitting TRBD2. V lost 1 base and J lost 10; bases outside the gene matches: 20. The CDR3 extends over 19 amino acids. Germline V lookup: CDR1 SGHAT, CDR2 FQNNGV.

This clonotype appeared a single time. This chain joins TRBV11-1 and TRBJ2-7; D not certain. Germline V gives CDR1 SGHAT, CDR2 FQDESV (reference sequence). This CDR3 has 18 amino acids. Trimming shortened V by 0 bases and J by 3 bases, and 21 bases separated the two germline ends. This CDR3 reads CASSLARSGSAPDYEQYF. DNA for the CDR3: TGTGCCAGCAGCTTAGCGCGTTCGGGTTCTGCGCCGGACTACGAGCAGTACTTC.

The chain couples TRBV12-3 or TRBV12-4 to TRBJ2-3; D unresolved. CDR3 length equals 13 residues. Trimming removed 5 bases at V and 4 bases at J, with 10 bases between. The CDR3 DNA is TGTGCCAGCAGTCGGGCCGCCCCAGATACGCAGTATTTT. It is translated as CASSRAAPDTQYF.

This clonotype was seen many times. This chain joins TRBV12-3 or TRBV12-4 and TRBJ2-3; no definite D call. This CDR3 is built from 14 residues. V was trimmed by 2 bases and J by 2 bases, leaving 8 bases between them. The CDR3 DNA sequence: TGTGCCAGCAGTTTACTAGAATCCACAGATACGCAGTATTTT. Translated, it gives CASSLLESTDTQYF.

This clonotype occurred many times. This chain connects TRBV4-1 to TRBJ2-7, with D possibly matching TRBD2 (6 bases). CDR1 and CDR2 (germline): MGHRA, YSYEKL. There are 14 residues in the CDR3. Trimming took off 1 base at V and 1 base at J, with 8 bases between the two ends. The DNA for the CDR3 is TGCGCCAGCAGCCAAGTGGCGGGGTCCTACGAGCAGTACTTC. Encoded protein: CASSQVAGSYEQYF.

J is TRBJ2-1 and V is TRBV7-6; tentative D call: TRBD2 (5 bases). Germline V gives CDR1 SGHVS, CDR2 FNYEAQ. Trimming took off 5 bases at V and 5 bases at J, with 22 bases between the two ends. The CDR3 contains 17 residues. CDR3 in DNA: TGTGCCAGCAGCGCCCGCCCGAGGGATCTCTACGACAATGAGCAGTTCTTC. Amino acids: CASSARPRDLYDNEQFF.

CDR3 protein: CASSYTRDSHEQYF. The CDR3 DNA sequence: TGTGCCAGCAGTTACACGAGGGACAGCCACGAGCAGTACTTC. This chain uses TRBV6-5 with TRBJ2-7, with 7 bases that match TRBD1. The CDR3 is made up of 14 amino acids. The germline CDR1 and CDR2 sequences are MNHEY and SVGAGI. Trimming removed 2 bases from V and 5 bases from J; junction bases left unmatched: 6.